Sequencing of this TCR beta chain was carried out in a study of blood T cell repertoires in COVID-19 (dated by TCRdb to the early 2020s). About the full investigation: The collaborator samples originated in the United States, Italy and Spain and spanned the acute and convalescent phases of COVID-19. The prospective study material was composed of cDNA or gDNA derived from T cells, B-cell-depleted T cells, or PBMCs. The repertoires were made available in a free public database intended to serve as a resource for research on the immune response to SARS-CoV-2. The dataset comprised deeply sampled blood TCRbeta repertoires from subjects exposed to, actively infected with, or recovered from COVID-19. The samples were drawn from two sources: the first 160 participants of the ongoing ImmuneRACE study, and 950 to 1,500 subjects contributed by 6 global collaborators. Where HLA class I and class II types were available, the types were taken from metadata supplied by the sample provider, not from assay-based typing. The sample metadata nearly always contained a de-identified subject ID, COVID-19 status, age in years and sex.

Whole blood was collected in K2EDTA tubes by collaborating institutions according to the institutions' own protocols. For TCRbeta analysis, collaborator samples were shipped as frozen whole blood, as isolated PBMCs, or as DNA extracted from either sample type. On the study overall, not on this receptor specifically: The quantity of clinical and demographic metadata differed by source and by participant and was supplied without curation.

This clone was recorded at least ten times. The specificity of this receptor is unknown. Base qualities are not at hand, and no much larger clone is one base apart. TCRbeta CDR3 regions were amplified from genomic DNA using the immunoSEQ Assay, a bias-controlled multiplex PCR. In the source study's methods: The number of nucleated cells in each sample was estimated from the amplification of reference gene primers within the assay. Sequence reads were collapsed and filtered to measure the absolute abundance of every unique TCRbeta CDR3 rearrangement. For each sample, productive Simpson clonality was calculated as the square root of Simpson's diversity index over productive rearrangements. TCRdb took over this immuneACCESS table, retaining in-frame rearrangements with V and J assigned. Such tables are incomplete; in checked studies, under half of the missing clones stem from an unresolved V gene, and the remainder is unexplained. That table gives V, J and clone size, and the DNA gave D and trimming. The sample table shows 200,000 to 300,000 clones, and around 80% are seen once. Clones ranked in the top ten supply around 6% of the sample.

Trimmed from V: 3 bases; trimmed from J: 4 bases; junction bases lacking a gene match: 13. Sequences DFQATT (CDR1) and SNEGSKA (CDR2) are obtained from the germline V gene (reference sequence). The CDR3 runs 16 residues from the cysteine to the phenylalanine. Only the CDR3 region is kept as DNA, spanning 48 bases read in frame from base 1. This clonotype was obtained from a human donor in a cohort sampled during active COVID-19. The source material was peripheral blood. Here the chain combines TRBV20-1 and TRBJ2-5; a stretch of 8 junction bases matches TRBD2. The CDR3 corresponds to CSASGFGSGVRETQYF. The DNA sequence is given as TGCAGTGCTAGTGGTTTCGGTAGCGGGGTTCGAGAGACCCAGTACTTC.